These T cell receptor beta chains were read from a single sample in a study of T cells after posttransplantation cyclophosphamide. Produced via immunoSEQ multiplex PCR; TCRdb's table is partial and in-frame only. The sample lists under 40,000 clones, roughly nine tenths occurring once. Sequenced sample: naive CD4+ T cells sorted from blood. These receptors came from a man aged 30-40 years in good health and a related stem cell transplant donor. Each CDR3 is given with its conserved first and last residue. D genes are given only for firm matches.

NA	TRBJ1-5	TRBV5-1	TGCGCCAGCAGCTTGGACGGGGGAAATCAGCCCCAGCATTTT	CASSLDGGNQPQHF
NA	TRBJ1-1	TRBV7-2	TGTGCCAGCAGCGCACAGGGTAATGAAGCTTTCTTT	CASSAQGNEAFF
NA	TRBJ1-2	TRBV9	TGTGCCAGCAGCCCCATGGGACTAAACTATGGCTACACCTTC	CASSPMGLNYGYTF
NA	TRBJ1-6	TRBV5-6	TGTGCCAGCAGCCCGCGTCCAAACCCGAGCTCACCCCTCCACTTT	CASSPRPNPSSPLHF
NA	TRBJ2-5	TRBV5-1	TGCGCCAGCAGCTTGAGGTCAGGGATCCAAGAGACCCAGTACTTC	CASSLRSGIQETQYF
NA	TRBJ2-1	TRBV4-1	TGCGCCAGCAGCCAAGACAGGGTTTGGGGTGAGCAGTTCTTC	CASSQDRVWGEQFF
TRBD1	TRBJ2-5	TRBV10-3	TGTGCCATCAGTGCGGAGGGACAGGGCAGTGGAGAGCAGTACTTC	CAISAEGQGSGEQYF
NA	TRBJ1-4	TRBV19	TGTGCCAGTAGTATCGGCGGGAGGACTGGTGGTGAAAAACTGTTTTTT	CASSIGGRTGGEKLFF
NA	TRBJ2-1	TRBV7-9	TGTGCCAGCAGCTTAGCGCTGGGGGCTGAGCAGTTCTTC	CASSLALGAEQFF
TRBD1	TRBJ2-3	TRBV9	TGTGCCAGCAGCGTAGGGACAGGGGGCATAGATACGCAGTATTTT	CASSVGTGGIDTQYF
TRBD1	TRBJ2-7	TRBV5-6	TGTGCCAGCAGCTTGGACAGGGGATCCCCCTCGCTCGAGCAGTACTTC	CASSLDRGSPSLEQYF
TRBD2	TRBJ2-3	TRBV2	TGTGCCAGCAGTTGGGCCGAAGCGGGGGGGCCATTTAAGACAGATACGCAGTATTTT	CASSWAEAGGPFKTDTQYF
TRBD1	TRBJ2-5	TRBV5-1	TGCGCCAGCAGCCCGGGACAGGGAATCACAGAGACCCAGTACTTC	CASSPGQGITETQYF
NA	TRBJ1-2	TRBV7-8	TGTGCCAGCAGCTTAGATCTAATGGGCCGAGCGGATTCTCATAGCTACACCTTC	CASSLDLMGRADSHSYTF
TRBD2	TRBJ2-1	TRBV19	TGTGCCACCCGGCCTAGCGGCTACAATGAGCAGTTCTTC	CATRPSGYNEQFF
NA	TRBJ1-2	TRBV6-6	TGTGCCAGCAGTCGACTCAGGGGAGATCGAGTCGGCTACACCTTC	CASSRLRGDRVGYTF
TRBD1	TRBJ2-6	TRBV15	TGTGCCACCAGCAGCCGGGACAGGGTTCTCTCTGGGGCCAACGTCCTGACTTTC	CATSSRDRVLSGANVLTF
NA	TRBJ2-5	TRBV5-1	TGCGCCAGCAGCTTGGCCGGGGGTAGCGTTTCTTTCGGGGCCCAGTACTTC	CASSLAGGSVSFGAQYF
TRBD1	TRBJ1-1	TRBV2	TGTGCCAGCAGCATTAGAAACAGGGGGCGAGGGGACACTGAAGCTTTCTTT	CASSIRNRGRGDTEAFF
NA	TRBJ1-2	TRBV28	TGTGCTAGCAGTTTTAAGACAGGAGTGGCATATCATGGCTACACCTTC	CASSFKTGVAYHGYTF
NA	TRBJ1-1	TRBV29-1	TGCAGCACGACTCGGGACACGAACACTGAAGCTTTCTTT	CSTTRDTNTEAFF
NA	TRBJ2-3	TRBV5-1	TGCGCCAGCAGCTTGGGGGCAGGGGTTATAGATACGCAGTATTTT	CASSLGAGVIDTQYF
TRBD1	TRBJ2-2	TRBV7-2	TGTGCCAGCAGTCAACAGGGGGCTAACACCGGGGAGCTGTTTTTT	CASSQQGANTGELFF
NA	TRBJ2-1	TRBV5-5	TGTGCCAGCAGCTTGGTACACTACAATGAGCAGTTCTTC	CASSLVHYNEQFF
TRBD1	TRBJ1-1	TRBV5-4	TGTGCCAGCAGCACGCCGACAGGGTTGAACACTGAAGCTTTCTTT	CASSTPTGLNTEAFF
TRBD2	TRBJ2-4	TRBV19	TGTGCCAGTAGTGGGACTAGCGGGAGAGCCAAAAACATTCAGTACTTC	CASSGTSGRAKNIQYF
TRBD1	TRBJ1-1	TRBV9	TGTGCCAGCAGCCTCGGACAGGGAAGGGGAACTGAAGCTTTCTTT	CASSLGQGRGTEAFF
TRBD2	TRBJ2-7	TRBV6-5	TGTGCCAGCAGTTCACTAGCGGGGCGCACCTACGAGCAGTACTTC	CASSSLAGRTYEQYF
NA	TRBJ1-2	TRBV5-8	TGTGCCAGCAGCTTGACCGCAGCTAACTATGGCTACACCTTC	CASSLTAANYGYTF
NA	TRBJ2-7	TRBV11-3	TGTGCCAGCAGCCCCGGGAGAAACGAGCAGTACTTC	CASSPGRNEQYF
TRBD1	TRBJ2-1	TRBV18	TGTGCCAGCTCACCAACAGGGGGCTACAATGAGCAGTTCTTC	CASSPTGGYNEQFF
TRBD1	TRBJ2-3	TRBV4-3	TGCGCCAGCAGCCCGAACAGGGGGCTTGGAGATACGCAGTATTTT	CASSPNRGLGDTQYF
NA	TRBJ1-3	TRBV7-2	TGTGCCAGCAGCTTAGCCACAGGGAGAAACACCATATATTTT	CASSLATGRNTIYF
TRBD2	TRBJ2-7	TRBV7-9	TGTGCCAGCAGCTTAGAAGGCGGGAGTCTCGAGCAGTACTTC	CASSLEGGSLEQYF
NA	TRBJ2-3	TRBV7-9	TGTGCCAGCAGCCCACGACGGGGAAGGACAGATACGCAGTATTTT	CASSPRRGRTDTQYF
NA	TRBJ2-1	TRBV7-2	TGTGCCAGCAGGGTAACGGGGGACAATGAGCAGTTCTTC	CASRVTGDNEQFF
NA	TRBJ2-7	TRBV11-2	TGTGCCAGCAGCCGTTCAACGGGTTTCAACGAGCAGTACTTC	CASSRSTGFNEQYF